One and the same sample provided the 10 T cell receptor beta chains below, sequenced in a study of long-term antiretroviral therapy in people with HIV. Researchers ran immunoSEQ v3.0 at survey level. Sequencing used immunoSEQ multiplex PCR; TCRdb keeps in-frame clones, though not all of them. This sample has some 23,000 clones; 65% to 80% occur once, and the top ten carry less than 12%. Specimen: unsorted PBMCs, collected 1.2 years after starting antiretroviral therapy. The receptors were sampled from a woman in her 40s with HIV.

This clone appeared a few times. The rearrangement links TRBV6-5 to TRBJ1-4, with 10 bases matching TRBD1. The ends lost 8 bases at V and 10 bases at J; junction bases unmatched: 4. CDR1 is MNHEY and CDR2 is SVGAGI in the germline V gene. The CDR3 has 12 amino acids. The CDR3: CASADRGRKLFF. The CDR3 DNA follows: TGTGCCAGCGCTGACAGGGGGCGAAAACTGTTTTTT.

The chain has TRBV7-9 and TRBJ2-2; no clear D gene. The CDR3 length is 12 residues. CDR1 is SEHNR and CDR2 is FQNEAQ in the germline V gene (reference sequence). Trimming pared 6 bases from V and 5 bases from J, leaving 7 bases between. In DNA form, the CDR3 reads TGTGCCAGCAGGGCCACTACCGGGGAGCTGTTTTTT. Its protein product is CASRATTGELFF.

The chain links TRBV7-8 to TRBJ1-3; a possible D gene is TRBD1 (6 bases). Per germline, CDR1 SGHVS and CDR2 FQNEAQ. The CDR3 length is 15 residues. V was pared by 4 bases and J by 3 bases, with 13 bases between. The CDR3 protein is CASSSSGTLGNTIYF. The CDR3, as DNA: TGTGCCAGCAGCTCGTCCGGGACACTTGGAAACACCATATATTTT. The variable domain in full, completed from reference TRBV7-8 and TRBJ1-3, reads GAGVSQSPRYKVAKRGQDVALRCDPISGHVSLFWYQQALGQGPEFLTYFQNEAQLDKSGLPSDRFFAERPEGSVSTLKIQRTQQEDSAVYLCASSSSGTLGNTIYFGEGSWLTVV.

This clone came up once. CDR3 sequence: CAWSVRGVGYTF. The DNA for the CDR3 is TGTGCCTGGAGTGTACGTGGGGTTGGCTACACCTTC. The chain has TRBV30 and TRBJ1-2; no firm D call. Trimming took off 0 bases at V and 7 bases at J, with 9 bases between the two ends. CDR3 size: 12 residues. Germline-derived CDR1 and CDR2 are GTSNPN and SVGIG (reference sequence). The variable domain in full, with the rest retrieved from reference TRBV30 and TRBJ1-2, is SQTIHQWPATLVQPVGSPLSLECTVEGTSNPNLYWYRQAAGRGLQLLFYSVGIGQISSEVPQNLSASRPQDRQFILSSKKLLLSDSGFYLCAWSVRGVGYTFGSGTRLTVV.

The V and J genes are TRBV7-9 and TRBJ2-1, with D hard to call. The CDR3 contains 12 residues. V was shortened by 1 base and J by 7 bases, with 5 bases between the two germline ends. Looked up from germline, CDR1 is SEHNR and CDR2 is FQNEAQ (reference sequence). The CDR3 nucleotides read TGTGCCAGCAGCTTAGATAGGAATGAGCAGTTCTTC. Its translation: CASSLDRNEQFF.

The rearrangement links TRBV5-8 to TRBJ1-6; D might be TRBD1 (5 bases). Germline CDR1 is SGHTS and CDR2 is YDEGEE. V was pared by 4 bases and J by 9 bases, with 14 bases between. This CDR3 spans 14 amino acids. The CDR3 protein is CASSPGIRGSPLHF. CDR3 nucleotides: TGTGCCAGCAGCCCGGGCATAAGGGGTTCACCCCTCCACTTT.

The chain employs TRBV19 and TRBJ2-2; D ambiguous. Trimming stripped 7 bases from V and 7 bases from J, with 16 bases between. There are 14 residues in the CDR3. The germline CDR1 and CDR2 sequences are LNHDA and SQIVND (reference sequence). The CDR3 loop reads CASTARPTDGELFF. The CDR3 coding sequence is TGTGCCAGTACCGCTCGACCTACAGACGGGGAGCTGTTTTTT. The full variable domain, with the rest looked up from reference TRBV19 and TRBJ2-2, is DGGITQSPKYLFRKEGQNVTLSCEQNLNHDAMYWYRQDPGQGLRLIYYSQIVNDFQKGDIAEGYSVSREKKESFPLTVTSAQKNPTAFYLCASTARPTDGELFFGEGSRLTVL.

This clone has just a few counts. The gene calls are TRBV18 and TRBJ2-2; the D is unclear. Germline CDR1 and CDR2: KGHSH and LQKENI. V shed 3 bases and J shed 4 bases, with 0 bases lying between them. There are 11 residues in the CDR3. The CDR3 coding sequence is TGTGCCAGCTCACCCACCGGGGAGCTGTTTTTT. Translation gives CASSPTGELFF. Drawing the rest from reference TRBV18 and TRBJ2-2, the complete variable domain is NAGVMQNPRHLVRRRGQEARLRCSPMKGHSHVYWYRQLPEEGLKFMVYLQKENIIDESGMPKERFSAEFPKEGPSILRIQQVVRGDSAAYFCASSPTGELFFGEGSRLTVL.

The chain is built from TRBV6-5 and TRBJ2-2; unclear D gene. Germline V lookup: CDR1 MNHEY, CDR2 SVGAGI. Trimming removed 1 base from V and 4 bases from J, with 4 bases in between. This CDR3 is 13 amino acids long. CDR3 amino acids: CASSYFSTGELFF. Written as DNA, the CDR3 is TGTGCCAGCAGTTACTTCTCCACCGGGGAGCTGTTTTTT.

V is TRBV11-3 and J is TRBJ2-7, with D maybe TRBD1 (6 bases). The CDR3 is 14 residues long. V lost 2 bases and J 0 bases, leaving 8 bases between the germline ends. Germline CDR1 reads SGHNT; CDR2 reads YENEEA. The CDR3 reads CASSLSGHSYEQYF. In nucleotides, the CDR3 is TGTGCCAGCAGCTTATCGGGACACTCCTACGAGCAGTACTTC.